The text below deals with one T cell receptor (beta chain). As yet, its antigen is unknown. Profiled with immunoSEQ multiplex PCR; TCRdb holds only in-frame clones, not every one. The table includes roughly 100,000 clones, around 92% detected once. This entry comes from a study of graft-versus-host responses after intestinal transplantation. Study summary: All recipients were transplanted with multivisceral, liver-intestinal, or isolated intestinal grafts. Every one of the recipients received anti-thymocyte globulin induction and afterwards took tacrolimus and steroids for 3 to 4 years. Findings and caveats of the study: Early HvG declines after transplant were associated with peak circulating GvH clone levels. In patients with graft-donor T cell macrochimerism, allograft graft-versus-host to host-versus-graft clonal ratios were high.

The input for sequencing was unstimulated CD8+ T cells sorted from spleen or lymph node cells, taken before transplant. The receptor comes from a human donor who was the organ donor for an intestinal transplant.

CDR3 sequence reads: CASSLLSGTGSNEQYF. CDR3 DNA sequence: TGTGCCAGCAGTTTGTTATCTGGGACAGGGTCGAACGAGCAGTACTTC. The genes are TRBV27 and TRBJ2-7, with TRBD1 matching 9 bases. In germline, CDR1 is MNHEY, CDR2 SMNVEV (reference sequence). The ends lost 3 bases at V and 5 bases at J; junction bases unmatched: 11. The CDR3 is 16 residues long.